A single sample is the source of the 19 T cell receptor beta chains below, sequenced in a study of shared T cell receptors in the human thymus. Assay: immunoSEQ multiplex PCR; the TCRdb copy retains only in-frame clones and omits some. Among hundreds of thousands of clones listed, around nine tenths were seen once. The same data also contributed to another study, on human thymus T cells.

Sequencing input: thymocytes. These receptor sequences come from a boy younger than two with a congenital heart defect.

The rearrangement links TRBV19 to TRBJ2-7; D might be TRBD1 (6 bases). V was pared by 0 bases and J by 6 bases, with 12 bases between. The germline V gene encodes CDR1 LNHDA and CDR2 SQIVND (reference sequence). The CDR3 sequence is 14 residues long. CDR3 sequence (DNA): TGTGCCAGTAGTATAGACAGGGACACTCTCGAGCAGTACTTC. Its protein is CASSIDRDTLEQYF.

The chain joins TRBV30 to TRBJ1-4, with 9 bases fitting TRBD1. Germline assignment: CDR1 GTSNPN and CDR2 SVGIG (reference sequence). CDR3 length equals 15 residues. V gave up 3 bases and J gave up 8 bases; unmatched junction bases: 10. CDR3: CAWSQPGQGREKLFF. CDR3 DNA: TGTGCCTGGAGCCAGCCGGGACAGGGTCGAGAAAAACTGTTTTTT.

CDR3 region: CASSQDSRGLNTEAFF. In nucleotides, the CDR3 is TGCGCCAGCAGCCAAGATTCGAGGGGGCTGAACACTGAAGCTTTCTTT. The chain couples TRBV4-1 to TRBJ1-1; 7 nucleotides match TRBD1. Germline values: CDR1 MGHRA, CDR2 YSYEKL. The CDR3 has 16 amino acids. V trimming: 0 bases; J trimming: 0 bases; junction bases outside the gene matches: 4.

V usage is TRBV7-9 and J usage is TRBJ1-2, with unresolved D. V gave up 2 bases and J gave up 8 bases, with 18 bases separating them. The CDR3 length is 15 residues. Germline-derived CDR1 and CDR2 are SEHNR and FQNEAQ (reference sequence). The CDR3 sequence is CASSLWSGPGSGYTF. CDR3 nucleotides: TGTGCCAGCAGCTTATGGTCTGGGCCGGGGAGCGGCTACACCTTC.

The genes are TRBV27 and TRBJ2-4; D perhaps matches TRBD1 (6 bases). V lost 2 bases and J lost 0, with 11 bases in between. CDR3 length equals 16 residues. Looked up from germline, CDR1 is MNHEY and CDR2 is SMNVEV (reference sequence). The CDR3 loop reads CASSLRTELAKNIQYF. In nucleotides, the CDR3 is TGTGCCAGCAGTTTAAGGACAGAGTTAGCCAAAAACATTCAGTACTTC.

CDR3 residues: CASSLASNQPQHF. For the CDR3, the DNA is TGTGCCAGCAGCCTGGCGAGCAATCAGCCCCAGCATTTT. This chain joins TRBV5-6 and TRBJ1-5; D ambiguous. CDR3 size: 13 residues. V was trimmed by 4 bases and J by 1 base, leaving 6 bases between them. Per germline, CDR1 SGHDT and CDR2 YYEEEE.

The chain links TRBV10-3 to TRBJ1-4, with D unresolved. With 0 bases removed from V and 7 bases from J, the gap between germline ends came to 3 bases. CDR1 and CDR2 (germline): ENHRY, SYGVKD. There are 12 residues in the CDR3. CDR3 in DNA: TGTGCCATCAGTGAGTCTCTTGAAAAACTGTTTTTT. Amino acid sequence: CAISESLEKLFF.

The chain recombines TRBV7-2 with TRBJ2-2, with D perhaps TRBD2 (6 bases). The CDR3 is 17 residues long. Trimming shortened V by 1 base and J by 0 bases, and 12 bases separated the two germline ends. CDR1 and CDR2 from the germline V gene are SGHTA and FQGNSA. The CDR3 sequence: CASSLEPPGANTGELFF. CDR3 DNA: TGTGCCAGCAGCTTAGAACCGCCGGGGGCGAACACCGGGGAGCTGTTTTTT.

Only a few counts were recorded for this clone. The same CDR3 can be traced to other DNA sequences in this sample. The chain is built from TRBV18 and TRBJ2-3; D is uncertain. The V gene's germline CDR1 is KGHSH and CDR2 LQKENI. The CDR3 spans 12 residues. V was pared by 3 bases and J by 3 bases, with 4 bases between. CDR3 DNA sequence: TGTGCCAGCTCACCTCCAACAGATACGCAGTATTTT. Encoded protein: CASSPPTDTQYF.

CDR3 protein: CASSHQGAGQETQYF. CDR3 sequence (DNA): TGCGCCAGCAGCCACCAGGGGGCAGGTCAAGAGACCCAGTACTTC. The V gene is TRBV4-1, the J gene TRBJ2-5, with 8 bases fitting TRBD1. J gave up 2 bases and V 3 bases, and 5 bases lay outside the gene matches. Looked up from germline, CDR1 is MGHRA and CDR2 is YSYEKL. CDR3 length: 15 residues.

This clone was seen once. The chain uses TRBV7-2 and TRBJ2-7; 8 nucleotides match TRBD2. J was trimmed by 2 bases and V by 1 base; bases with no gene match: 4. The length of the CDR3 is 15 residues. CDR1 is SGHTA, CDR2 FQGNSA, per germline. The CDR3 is CASSLDSSGPYEQYF. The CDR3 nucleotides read TGTGCCAGCAGCTTAGATTCTAGCGGGCCCTACGAGCAGTACTTC.

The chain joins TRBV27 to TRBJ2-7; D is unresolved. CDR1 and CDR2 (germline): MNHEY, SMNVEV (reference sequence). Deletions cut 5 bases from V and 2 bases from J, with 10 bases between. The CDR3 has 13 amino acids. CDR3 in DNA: TGTGCCAGCAGTCCTAGTGAGCCCTACGAGCAGTACTTC. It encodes CASSPSEPYEQYF.

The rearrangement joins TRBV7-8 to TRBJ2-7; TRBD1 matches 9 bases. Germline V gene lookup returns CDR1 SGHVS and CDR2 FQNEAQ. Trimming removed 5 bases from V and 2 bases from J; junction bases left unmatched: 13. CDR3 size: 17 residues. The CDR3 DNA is TGTGCCAGCAGCCCGGGACAGGGTAAGGGAGAGCCCTACGAGCAGTACTTC. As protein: CASSPGQGKGEPYEQYF.

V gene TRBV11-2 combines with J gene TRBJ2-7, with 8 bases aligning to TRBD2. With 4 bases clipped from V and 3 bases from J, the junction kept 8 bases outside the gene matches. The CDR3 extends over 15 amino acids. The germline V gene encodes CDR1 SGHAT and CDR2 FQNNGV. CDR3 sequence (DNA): TGTGCCAGCAGCTCTAAAAGCGGGAGTGGCTACGAGCAGTACTTC. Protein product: CASSSKSGSGYEQYF. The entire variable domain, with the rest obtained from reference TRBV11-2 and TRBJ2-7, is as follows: EAGVAQSPRYKIIEKRQSVAFWCNPISGHATLYWYQQILGQGPKLLIQFQNNGVVDDSQLPKDRFSAERLKGVDSTLKIQPAKLEDSAVYLCASSSKSGSGYEQYFGPGTRLTVT.

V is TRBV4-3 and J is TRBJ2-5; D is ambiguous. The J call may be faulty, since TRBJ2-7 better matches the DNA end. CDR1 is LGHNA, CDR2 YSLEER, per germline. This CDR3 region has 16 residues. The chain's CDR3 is CASSQDTVLIAYEQYF. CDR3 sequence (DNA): TGCGCCAGCAGCCAAGATACAGTCCTGATTGCCTACGAGCAGTACTTC.

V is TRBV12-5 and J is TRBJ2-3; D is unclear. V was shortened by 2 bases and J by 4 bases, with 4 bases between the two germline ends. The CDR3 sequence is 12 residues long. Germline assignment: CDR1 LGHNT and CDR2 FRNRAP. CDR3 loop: CASGLFADTQYF. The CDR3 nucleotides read TGTGCTAGTGGTTTGTTCGCAGATACGCAGTATTTT.

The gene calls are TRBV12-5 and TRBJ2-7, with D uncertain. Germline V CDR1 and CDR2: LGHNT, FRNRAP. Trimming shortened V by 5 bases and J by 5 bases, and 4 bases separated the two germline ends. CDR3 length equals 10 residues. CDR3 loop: CASGLDEQYF. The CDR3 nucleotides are TGTGCTAGTGGTCTAGACGAGCAGTACTTC.

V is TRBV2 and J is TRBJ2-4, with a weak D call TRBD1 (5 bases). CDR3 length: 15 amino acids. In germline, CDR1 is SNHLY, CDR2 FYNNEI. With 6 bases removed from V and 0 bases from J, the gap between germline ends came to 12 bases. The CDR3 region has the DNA TGTGCCAGCAGCCCGACAGCCCTAGCCAAAAACATTCAGTACTTC. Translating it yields CASSPTALAKNIQYF.

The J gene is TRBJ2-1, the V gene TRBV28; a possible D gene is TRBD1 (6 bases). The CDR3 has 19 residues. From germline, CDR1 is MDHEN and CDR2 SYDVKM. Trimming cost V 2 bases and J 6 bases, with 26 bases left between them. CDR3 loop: CASSLITQTHHKGGNEQFF. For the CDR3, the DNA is TGTGCCAGCAGTTTAATCACACAAACGCATCATAAAGGGGGCAATGAGCAGTTCTTC. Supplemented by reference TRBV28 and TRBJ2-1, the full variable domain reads DVKVTQSSRYLVKRTGEKVFLECVQDMDHENMFWYRQDPGLGLRLIYFSYDVKMKEKGDIPEGYSVSREKKERFSLILESASTNQTSMYLCASSLITQTHHKGGNEQFFGPGTRLTVL.